Here is one T cell receptor (beta chain) with its context. The sample belongs to a study of STAT5B mutations in CD4+ large granular lymphocyte leukemia. V lost 5 bases, J lost 2 bases, and 15 bases lay in between. The CDR3 length is 15 residues. CDR1 and CDR2 (germline): MDHEN, SYDVKM. Repertoires were generated with immunoSEQ multiplex PCR, while TCRdb's copy carries only in-frame clones and drops some. The sample lists about 32,000 clones, around four fifths occurring once. The sample taken for sequencing was CD4+ T cells from blood buffy coats. The source is a human donor in good health. The chain employs TRBV28 and TRBJ1-2, with D hard to call. The DNA of the CDR3 is TGTGCCAGCAGTCCTCTCGGGGAAGGGAACTATGGCTACACCTTC. This sequence encodes CASSPLGEGNYGYTF.